Below are 25 T cell receptor beta chains sequenced from a single sample in a study of OX40 agonist ivuxolimab in advanced cancers. The data were produced by immunoSEQ multiplex PCR, yet TCRdb's version contains in-frame clones alone and is incomplete. Of fewer than 80,000 clones listed, approximately 90% are singletons. This specimen was CD4+ or CD8+ T cells sorted from blood, taken in a trial of the OX40 agonist ivuxolimab. These receptors originate from an adult with an advanced solid tumor such as melanoma, head and neck, liver or kidney cancer.

The genes are TRBV18 and TRBJ2-7; the D call may be TRBD1 or TRBD2 (5 bases each). There are 15 residues in the CDR3. V was cut by 0 bases and J by 2 bases, with 11 bases left in between. CDR1 and CDR2 (germline): KGHSH, LQKENI. The CDR3 is CASSPPGRSPYEQYF. The CDR3 DNA sequence: TGTGCCAGCTCACCACCGGGACGGTCCCCCTACGAGCAGTACTTC.

This clone was found once. The CDR3 loop reads CAWSVGRGNTDTQYF. The CDR3 coding sequence is TGTGCCTGGAGTGTCGGGCGGGGGAACACAGATACGCAGTATTTT. This chain connects TRBV30 to TRBJ2-3; 7 bases are a match to TRBD2. V lost 0 bases, J lost 2 bases, and 5 bases stayed unmatched. The CDR3 contains 15 residues. Germline CDR1 is GTSNPN and CDR2 is SVGIG (reference sequence).

V gene TRBV9 combines with J gene TRBJ2-5; 9 bases match TRBD2. The CDR3 spans 15 residues. J lost 3 bases, V lost 3 bases, and 6 bases had no gene match. Germline CDR1 SGDLS, CDR2 YYNGEE. The CDR3 region has the DNA TGTGCCAGCAGCGCCCGCCGGACTAGCGAAGAGACCCAGTACTTC. Amino acid sequence: CASSARRTSEETQYF.

This clone has only one observation. The chain employs TRBV9 and TRBJ2-7; D not resolved. The germline V gene encodes CDR1 SGDLS and CDR2 YYNGEE. This CDR3 is 13 amino acids long. V shed 3 bases and J shed 6 bases, with 13 bases lying between them. CDR3 protein: CASSGEPFGEQYF. The CDR3 DNA sequence: TGTGCCAGCAGCGGAGAACCTTTTGGCGAGCAGTACTTC.

The rearrangement links TRBV5-6 to TRBJ2-1; tentative D call: TRBD2 (6 bases). Germline CDR1 and CDR2: SGHDT and YYEEEE. V lost 4 bases to trimming and J lost 4 bases, with 12 bases between them. The CDR3 has 14 residues. Written as DNA, the CDR3 is TGTGCCAGCAGCCCAATTGGGGGGTACAATGAGCAGTTCTTC. It codes for CASSPIGGYNEQFF.

This clone came up once. The chain employs TRBV6-4 and TRBJ2-3; tentatively, D is TRBD2 (6 bases). The germline CDR1 and CDR2 sequences are MRHNA and SNTAGT. V was cut by 6 bases and J by 2 bases, with 15 bases left in between. The CDR3 consists of 15 residues. CDR3: CASSPGGSLTDTQYF. For the CDR3, the DNA is TGTGCCAGCAGCCCCGGGGGTTCTCTCACAGATACGCAGTATTTT.

The rearrangement uses TRBV5-1 and TRBJ1-1, with TRBD1 identical over 7 bases. The CDR3 is 14 amino acids. J was trimmed by 8 bases and V by 4 bases; bases with no gene match: 11. The germline gives CDR1 SGHRS, CDR2 YFSETQ. The CDR3 DNA reads as TGCGCCAGCAGCCCCCGGGACAGCCTCGGGGAAGCTTTCTTT. Its translation is CASSPRDSLGEAFF.

The chain recombines TRBV27 with TRBJ1-3, with a tentative D call TRBD1 (5 bases). In germline, CDR1 is MNHEY, CDR2 SMNVEV (reference sequence). This CDR3 has 16 residues. With 0 bases removed from V and 0 bases from J, the gap between germline ends came to 9 bases. CDR3 protein: CASSLSGPRSGNTIYF. DNA for the CDR3: TGTGCCAGCAGTTTATCGGGGCCTCGCTCTGGAAACACCATATATTTT.

V gene TRBV7-2 combines with J gene TRBJ2-7; the match to TRBD2 covers 10 bases. Trimming cost V 0 bases and J 4 bases; bases outside gene matches: 3. The CDR3 extends over 15 amino acids. The germline V gene encodes CDR1 SGHTA and CDR2 FQGNSA. CDR3: CASSLAIAGGYEQYF. In nucleotides, the CDR3 is TGTGCCAGCAGCTTAGCAATAGCGGGAGGATACGAGCAGTACTTC.

The chain joins TRBV28 to TRBJ2-2, with TRBD2 matching over 9 bases. Germline trimming cut 5 bases from V and 5 bases from J; bases unmatched to any gene: 6. The CDR3 has 15 amino acids. Germline-derived CDR1 and CDR2 are MDHEN and SYDVKM. The CDR3 DNA is TGTGCCAGCAGTCCAGCGGGAGGTTGGACCGGGGAGCTGTTTTTT. Its protein is CASSPAGGWTGELFF.

The rearrangement uses TRBV7-3 and TRBJ1-6; possibly TRBD1 for D (6 bases). The germline V gene has CDR1 SGHTA and CDR2 FQGTGA. This CDR3 region has 15 residues. V was cut by 5 bases and J by 4 bases, with 12 bases left in between. The CDR3 region is CASSLGGQYNSPLHF. CDR3 DNA sequence: TGTGCCAGCAGCCTCGGGGGGCAATATAATTCACCCCTCCACTTT.

The chain is built from TRBV5-1 and TRBJ2-3; the match to TRBD2 covers 9 bases. This CDR3 spans 14 amino acids. CDR1 and CDR2 (germline): SGHRS, YFSETQ. The V gene end was trimmed by 4 bases and the J gene end by 4 bases; junction bases not matched to a gene: 4. Here the CDR3 reads CASSLSGSSDTQYF. The DNA of the CDR3 is TGCGCCAGCAGCCTTAGCGGGAGTTCAGATACGCAGTATTTT.

The chain carries TRBV27 and TRBJ1-5; D gene unclear. Germline lookup yields CDR1 MNHEY and CDR2 SMNVEV (reference sequence). The length of the CDR3 is 13 residues. V lost 3 bases to trimming and J lost 7 bases, with 10 bases between them. CDR3 in DNA: TGTGCCAGCAGTTTTGGGCCGGGGCAGCCCCAGCATTTT. Its translation is CASSFGPGQPQHF.

This clone was picked up one time. The rearrangement uses TRBV28 and TRBJ2-3; 7 nucleotides match TRBD1. The CDR3 sequence is 13 residues long. Per germline, CDR1 MDHEN and CDR2 SYDVKM. V dropped 7 bases and J dropped 6; count of bases not matched to a gene: 7. The CDR3 coding sequence is TGTGCCAGCACGTACAGGGGTCGGGATACGCAGTATTTT. It is translated as CASTYRGRDTQYF.

The V call is TRBV19, the J call TRBJ2-4; tentative D call: TRBD1 (6 bases). Trimming took off 8 bases at V and 9 bases at J, with 20 bases between the two ends. The CDR3 runs 14 residues. The V gene's germline CDR1 is LNHDA and CDR2 SQIVND (reference sequence). CDR3 residues: CASAPRGGVRIQYF. CDR3 in DNA: TGTGCCAGTGCCCCCAGGGGTGGGGTGCGCATTCAGTACTTC. The full variable domain, in which reference TRBV19 and TRBJ2-4 provide the parts outside the CDR3, is DGGITQSPKYLFRKEGQNVTLSCEQNLNHDAMYWYRQDPGQGLRLIYYSQIVNDFQKGDIAEGYSVSREKKESFPLTVTSAQKNPTAFYLCASAPRGGVRIQYFGAGTRLSVL.

This clone was found once. The gene calls are TRBV28 and TRBJ1-1, with 7 bases lining up with TRBD1. V shed 6 bases and J 2 bases; nucleotides not matched to a gene: 6. The CDR3 has 14 amino acids. CDR1 is MDHEN, CDR2 SYDVKM, per germline. CDR3 nucleotides: TGTGCCAGCAGCCAACAGGGGCCCAACACTGAAGCTTTCTTT. Translation: CASSQQGPNTEAFF. The entire variable domain, with the rest obtained from reference TRBV28 and TRBJ1-1, is as follows: DVKVTQSSRYLVKRTGEKVFLECVQDMDHENMFWYRQDPGLGLRLIYFSYDVKMKEKGDIPEGYSVSREKKERFSLILESASTNQTSMYLCASSQQGPNTEAFFGQGTRLTVV.

The chain joins TRBV19 to TRBJ1-3, with unresolved D. V was cut by 8 bases and J by 4 bases, with 12 bases left in between. This CDR3 region has 13 residues. In germline, CDR1 is LNHDA, CDR2 SQIVND (reference sequence). This chain's CDR3 is CASGPIRGNTIYF. CDR3 DNA: TGTGCCAGTGGTCCCATAAGGGGAAACACCATATATTTT.

This sequence joins TRBV25-1 and TRBJ1-3; no reliable D call. Trimming removed 5 bases from V and 1 base from J, with 3 bases in between. CDR1 and CDR2 from the germline V gene are MGHDK and SYGVNS. CDR3 length: 12 residues. The CDR3 reads CASSQSGNTIYF. CDR3 coding DNA: TGTGCCAGCAGTCAGTCTGGAAACACCATATATTTT.

The rearrangement links TRBV7-2 to TRBJ2-3; weak D call: TRBD2 (6 bases). Germline V gene lookup returns CDR1 SGHTA and CDR2 FQGNSA. V lost 5 bases, J lost 3 bases, and 15 bases lay in between. The length of the CDR3 is 15 residues. The CDR3 nucleotides are TGTGCCAGCAGCGCCCTCGGGAGTCGGACAGATACGCAGTATTTT. Its translation is CASSALGSRTDTQYF.

Worth noting for this clone: One junction end disagrees with the germline gene, perhaps due to a read error. This chain uses TRBV27 with TRBJ2-5; D unresolved. The CDR3 has 13 amino acids. The germline V gene encodes CDR1 MNHEY and CDR2 SMNVEV (reference sequence). In nucleotides, the CDR3 is TGTGCCAGCAGTCCGACAAGACTCGAGATCCAGTACTTC. Translated, it gives CASSPTRLEIQYF.

This rearrangement joins TRBV27 to TRBJ2-1, with a tentative D call TRBD2 (5 bases). The V gene's germline CDR1 is MNHEY and CDR2 SMNVEV (reference sequence). The V gene lost 5 bases and the J gene lost 9 bases, with 14 bases spanning the gap. This CDR3 is 13 amino acids long. CDR3 residues: CASSPTRISEQFF. CDR3 bases: TGTGCCAGCAGTCCCACTAGAATCAGTGAGCAGTTCTTC.

This clone has only a few counts. V usage is TRBV18 and J usage is TRBJ1-2; 9 nucleotides line up with TRBD1. The V gene's germline CDR1 is KGHSH and CDR2 LQKENI. The CDR3 sequence is 13 residues long. Trimming removed 1 base from V and 6 bases from J; junction bases left unmatched: 0. CDR3 bases: TGTGCCAGCTCACCACGGACAGGGGATGGCTACACCTTC. It codes for CASSPRTGDGYTF.

The J gene is TRBJ2-2, the V gene TRBV28, with 9 bases fitting TRBD1. The trim removed 7 bases at V and 3 bases at J, leaving 9 bases unmatched. The V gene's germline CDR1 is MDHEN and CDR2 SYDVKM. The CDR3 consists of 16 residues. In nucleotides, the CDR3 is TGTGCCAGCACCCCCGCAGGGACAGGGTACACCGGGGAGCTGTTTTTT. It encodes CASTPAGTGYTGELFF.

The chain carries TRBV19 and TRBJ1-1; D is unresolved. V was pared by 2 bases and J by 1 base, with 8 bases between. This CDR3 comprises 14 residues. The germline CDR1 and CDR2 sequences are LNHDA and SQIVND (reference sequence). Written as DNA, the CDR3 is TGTGCCAGTAGTATAAACAGACAGAACACTGAAGCTTTCTTT. This gives the protein CASSINRQNTEAFF.

The table lists this clone with a few counts. The rearrangement joins TRBV5-8 to TRBJ2-1; D possibly corresponds to TRBD2 (7 bases). CDR3 length: 14 amino acids. CDR1 SGHTS and CDR2 YDEGEE come from the germline V gene. Trimming pared 3 bases from V and 8 bases from J, leaving 15 bases between. CDR3: CASSSLQGGDEQFF. DNA for the CDR3: TGTGCCAGCAGCTCCCTACAGGGAGGGGATGAGCAGTTCTTC.